The 30 T cell receptor beta chains reported below all come from one sample, sequenced in a study of blood T cell repertoires in COVID-19. The method was immunoSEQ multiplex PCR; TCRdb's version includes in-frame clones alone and lacks a portion of them. The sample has more than 85,000 clones; approximately 80% are singletons. Material for sequencing was peripheral blood. Receptor source: a human donor in a cohort sampled during active COVID-19.

A single count supports this clone. This chain connects TRBV28 to TRBJ1-1; weak D call: TRBD1 (5 bases). V was shortened by 3 bases and J by 4 bases, with 12 bases between the two germline ends. CDR1 and CDR2 (germline): MDHEN, SYDVKM. The CDR3 has 14 residues. DNA of the CDR3: TGTGCCAGCAGTTTCGCAGGGCCGGGCACTGAAGCTTTCTTT. Encoded protein: CASSFAGPGTEAFF.

The chain recombines TRBV19 with TRBJ1-6; maybe TRBD1 (5 bases). Trimming pared 6 bases from V and 7 bases from J, leaving 16 bases between. This CDR3 region has 15 residues. Germline V CDR1 and CDR2: LNHDA, SQIVND (reference sequence). The DNA of the CDR3 is TGTGCCAGTAGCAAAACGACAGCGGGGAATTCACCCCTCCACTTT. Its translation: CASSKTTAGNSPLHF.

The J gene is TRBJ1-2, the V gene TRBV6-1; 7 bases line up with TRBD1. The CDR3 extends over 14 amino acids. V lost 2 bases to trimming and J lost 4 bases; unmatched junction nucleotides: 4. Germline V gene data show CDR1 as MNHNS and CDR2 as SASEGT. The CDR3 DNA reads TGTGCCAGCAGTGAACAGGACAGGAGCTATGGCTACACCTTC. It encodes CASSEQDRSYGYTF.

The rearrangement joins TRBV3-1 (or the pseudogene TRBV3-2) to TRBJ2-7, with 8 bases lining up with TRBD2. The ends lost 3 bases at V and 2 bases at J; junction bases unmatched: 9. The CDR3 extends over 16 amino acids. The germline V gene has CDR1 LGHDT and CDR2 YNNKEL (reference sequence). The CDR3 region is CASSHPTSGITYEQYF. DNA of the CDR3: TGTGCCAGCAGCCACCCCACTAGCGGAATAACCTACGAGCAGTACTTC.

The CDR3 loop reads CASSLGPYVSGNTIYF. The DNA of the CDR3 is TGTGCCAGCAGTTTGGGGCCTTACGTCTCTGGAAACACCATATATTTT. The chain is built from TRBV6-2 or TRBV6-3 and TRBJ1-3; tentative D call: TRBD1 (5 bases). The CDR3 has 16 amino acids. Germline CDR1 is MNHEY and CDR2 is SVGEGT. V lost 4 bases, J lost 0 bases, and 13 bases lay in between.

The chain joins TRBV4-1 to TRBJ2-5, with D tentatively TRBD1 (6 bases). The ends were cut back, 0 bases at V and 7 bases at J, with 18 bases in the middle. The germline CDR1 and CDR2 sequences are MGHRA and YSYEKL. The CDR3 extends over 16 amino acids. CDR3 in DNA: TGCGCCAGCAGCCAAGATCAGTCGGGGACATTAGGGACCCAGTACTTC. Protein: CASSQDQSGTLGTQYF.

The rearrangement links TRBV29-1 to TRBJ1-4, with D hard to call. V lost 5 bases and J lost 7, with 8 bases in between. The CDR3 is 11 residues long. Germline V gene sequence: CDR1 SQVTM, CDR2 ANQGSEA. The CDR3 protein is CSVIVSEKLFF. CDR3 DNA sequence: TGCAGCGTTATCGTGTCTGAAAAACTGTTTTTT.

J is TRBJ2-3 and V is TRBV9; the D gene is possibly TRBD2 (6 bases). Germline V lookup: CDR1 SGDLS, CDR2 YYNGEE. Trimming stripped 1 base from V and 6 bases from J, with 18 bases between. CDR3 length: 16 residues. CDR3 coding DNA: TGTGCCAGCAGCGTACCGAGGCCCGGGGGTGCGGATACGCAGTATTTT. This codes for CASSVPRPGGADTQYF.

The chain links TRBV6-2 or TRBV6-3 to TRBJ2-7; TRBD2 matches 9 bases. The CDR3 consists of 15 residues. The germline CDR1 and CDR2 sequences are MNHEY and SVGEGT. J was trimmed by 5 bases and V by 2 bases; bases with no gene match: 7. CDR3 sequence reads: CASSYPRTSVDEQYF. Here the CDR3 DNA reads TGTGCCAGCAGTTACCCCCGGACTAGCGTCGACGAGCAGTACTTC.

The chain carries TRBV29-1 and TRBJ1-2; D might be TRBD1 (6 bases). Germline V gives CDR1 SQVTM, CDR2 ANQGSEA. The ends were cut back, 6 bases at V and 0 bases at J, with 11 bases in the middle. The CDR3 has 13 residues. In DNA, the CDR3 is TGCAGCGTGGGGACAAGAGCTAACTATGGCTACACCTTC. This codes for CSVGTRANYGYTF.

CDR3 region: CASSPQGAPNQPQHF. The CDR3 DNA reads as TGTGCCAGCAGTCCACAGGGGGCCCCCAATCAGCCCCAGCATTTT. The rearrangement uses TRBV2 and TRBJ1-5, with 9 bases fitting TRBD1. Germline V gene data show CDR1 as SNHLY and CDR2 as FYNNEI. V was clipped by 5 bases and J by 3 bases; unmatched bases: 5. This CDR3 contains 15 residues.

This rearrangement joins TRBV4-2 to TRBJ2-7; 14 bases agree with TRBD2. Trimming removed 0 bases from V and 3 bases from J; junction bases left unmatched: 7. This CDR3 comprises 18 residues. In germline, CDR1 is LGHNA, CDR2 YNFKEQ. CDR3 amino acids: CASSQDWGLAGVNYEQYF. The DNA for the CDR3 is TGTGCCAGCAGCCAAGACTGGGGACTAGCGGGAGTAAACTACGAGCAGTACTTC.

The chain is built from TRBV7-9 and TRBJ1-2, with a tentative D call TRBD1 (5 bases). Trimming removed 3 bases from V and 0 bases from J, with 17 bases in between. Germline lookup yields CDR1 SEHNR and CDR2 FQNEAQ (reference sequence). The CDR3 sequence is 17 residues long. Here the CDR3 DNA reads TGTGCCAGCAGCTTTTCAAGAGGACAAGCTGCTAACTATGGCTACACCTTC. Amino acid sequence: CASSFSRGQAANYGYTF.

The V gene is TRBV5-8, the J gene TRBJ1-4; 9 nucleotides align to TRBD1. The germline V gene encodes CDR1 SGHTS and CDR2 YDEGEE. The CDR3 is made up of 17 amino acids. Germline trimming cut 4 bases from V and 3 bases from J; bases unmatched to any gene: 10. The CDR3 DNA follows: TGTGCCAGCAGCGGAGGGACAGGGTTTAGGGCTAATGAAAAACTGTTTTTT. Its protein product is CASSGGTGFRANEKLFF.

The gene calls are TRBV19 and TRBJ2-2, with 8 nucleotides matching TRBD2. From germline, CDR1 is LNHDA and CDR2 SQIVND (reference sequence). The J segment lost 7 bases and the V segment lost 7 bases, leaving 11 bases of the junction unmatched. This CDR3 is 15 amino acids long. CDR3 residues: CASKNSGVSNGELFF. For the CDR3, the DNA is TGTGCCAGTAAGAATAGCGGGGTTTCGAACGGGGAGCTGTTTTTT.

V usage is TRBV24-1 and J usage is TRBJ2-7; 9 nucleotides agree with TRBD1. Germline V gene lookup returns CDR1 KGHDR and CDR2 SFDVKD. Trimming at V came to 3 bases and at J to 0 bases, leaving 5 bases not matched to a gene. The CDR3 has 16 amino acids. CDR3 region: CATSDRDRASSYEQYF. The CDR3 DNA is TGTGCCACCAGTGATCGGGACAGGGCCAGCTCCTACGAGCAGTACTTC.

The J gene is TRBJ1-4, the V gene TRBV19; 9 bases match TRBD1. V was clipped by 5 bases and J by 0 bases; unmatched bases: 10. Per germline, CDR1 LNHDA and CDR2 SQIVND (reference sequence). The CDR3 has 18 residues. CDR3 amino acids: CASSLRPGQGTTNEKLFF. CDR3 DNA sequence: TGTGCCAGTAGTCTCAGGCCGGGACAGGGCACAACTAATGAAAAACTGTTTTTT.

This clone was seen only a few times. The genes are TRBV7-2 and TRBJ1-1; no reliable D call. V lost 1 base and J 5 bases, leaving 11 bases between the germline ends. This CDR3 has 14 residues. Germline V gene sequence: CDR1 SGHTA, CDR2 FQGNSA. The CDR3 region has the DNA TGTGCCAGCAGCTTAGGGCCTCTGCTGACTGAAGCTTTCTTT. Translation: CASSLGPLLTEAFF.

The chain combines TRBV19 with TRBJ1-4; D might be TRBD1 (6 bases). The V end lost 3 bases, the J end lost 8 bases, and 13 bases lay between the germline ends. This CDR3 has 14 residues. Per the germline V gene, CDR1 is LNHDA and CDR2 is SQIVND (reference sequence). The CDR3 spells CASSMVGGQEKLFF. CDR3 in DNA: TGTGCCAGTAGTATGGTAGGGGGTCAGGAAAAACTGTTTTTT.

The rearrangement joins TRBV19 to TRBJ2-7, with D perhaps matching TRBD1 (6 bases). Per germline, CDR1 LNHDA and CDR2 SQIVND (reference sequence). The CDR3 has 15 residues. V gave up 4 bases and J gave up 0 bases, with 13 bases separating them. The CDR3 DNA reads TGTGCCAGTAGTAAGAGGACAGTAAGCTCCTACGAGCAGTACTTC. It yields the protein CASSKRTVSSYEQYF.

CDR3 loop: CASSIGLATTYQETQYF. CDR3 sequence (DNA): TGTGCCAGTAGTATAGGCCTAGCGACTACCTACCAAGAGACCCAGTACTTC. V is TRBV19 and J is TRBJ2-5; D may be TRBD2 (6 bases). The germline V and J ends were trimmed by 1 base and 0 bases, with 15 bases remaining between them. The germline V gene encodes CDR1 LNHDA and CDR2 SQIVND (reference sequence). The CDR3 has 17 residues.

V usage is TRBV5-6 and J usage is TRBJ2-7; D may be TRBD2 (5 bases). The CDR3 is made up of 14 amino acids. Per germline, CDR1 SGHDT and CDR2 YYEEEE. Trimming pared 4 bases from V and 3 bases from J, leaving 14 bases between. CDR3 amino acids: CASSETGINYEQYF. The DNA of the CDR3 is TGTGCCAGCAGCGAGACGGGAATAAACTACGAGCAGTACTTC.

V is TRBV18 and J is TRBJ1-3; 7 bases line up with TRBD1. The CDR3 contains 17 residues. Trimming took 1 base from V and 0 from J; bases not matched to a gene: 6. Per the germline V gene, CDR1 is KGHSH and CDR2 is LQKENI. The CDR3 sequence is CASSPLDRASSGNTIYF. CDR3 bases: TGTGCCAGCTCACCACTTGACAGGGCTTCCTCTGGAAACACCATATATTTT.

The V call is TRBV15, the J call TRBJ1-4; D gene ambiguous. V was pared by 4 bases and J by 4 bases, with 13 bases between. This CDR3 has 15 amino acids. Germline CDR1 reads LNHNV; CDR2 reads YYDKDF (reference sequence). CDR3 loop: CATSKTTGNNEKLFF. The CDR3 bases are TGTGCCACCAGCAAGACGACGGGGAATAATGAAAAACTGTTTTTT.

The V call is TRBV4-2, the J call TRBJ2-7; 7 nucleotides agree with TRBD2. The CDR3 has 14 residues. Per the germline V gene, CDR1 is LGHNA and CDR2 is YNFKEQ. After removal of 4 bases from V and 3 bases from J, the junction contained 6 bases not matched to a gene. Here the CDR3 reads CASSPHPGGYEQYF. The CDR3 bases are TGTGCCAGCAGCCCCCACCCGGGAGGCTACGAGCAGTACTTC.

This clone was observed a few times. CDR3 nucleotide sequence: TGTGCCAGCTCACCTTTTACAGAATACGAGCAGTACTTC. Its translation is CASSPFTEYEQYF. The chain carries TRBV18 and TRBJ2-7; no clear D gene. The CDR3 runs 13 residues. V was pared by 3 bases and J by 4 bases, with 10 bases between. Germline-derived CDR1 and CDR2 are KGHSH and LQKENI.

As to this clone: The junction and the germline gene differ at one end; a read error may be behind it. The CDR3 loop reads CASSRTGGNTGELFF. CDR3 DNA: TGTGCTAGCAGTCGGACAGGGGGCAATACCGGGGAGCTGTTTTTT. J is TRBJ2-2 and V is TRBV7-7; 11 nucleotides match TRBD1. This CDR3 is 15 amino acids long. CDR1 SSHAT and CDR2 FNYEAQ come from the germline V gene (reference sequence).

This clone was counted once. The chain carries TRBV10-2 and TRBJ2-3; 10 bases agree with TRBD2. In germline, CDR1 is WSHSY, CDR2 SAAADI. V shed 3 bases and J 5 bases; nucleotides not matched to a gene: 8. This CDR3 has 16 residues. CDR3 DNA: TGCGCCAGCAGTGACCGGGCGGTAGCGGGGGGAGATACGCAGTATTTT. It is translated as CASSDRAVAGGDTQYF.

The chain has TRBV18 and TRBJ1-1; D ambiguous. Trimming took off 2 bases at V and 0 bases at J, with 7 bases between the two ends. This CDR3 has 14 residues. CDR1 is KGHSH and CDR2 is LQKENI in the germline V gene. CDR3 sequence (DNA): TGTGCCAGCTCACCAGAACACCTGAACACTGAAGCTTTCTTT. It specifies CASSPEHLNTEAFF.

The chain employs TRBV7-2 and TRBJ1-4, with D unresolved. Trimming pared 5 bases from V and 5 bases from J, leaving 12 bases between. Looked up from germline, CDR1 is SGHTA and CDR2 is FQGNSA. This CDR3 has 14 residues. CDR3 DNA: TGTGCCAGCAGCCAGTGGTCATCGAATGAAAAACTGTTTTTT. The encoded protein is CASSQWSSNEKLFF.